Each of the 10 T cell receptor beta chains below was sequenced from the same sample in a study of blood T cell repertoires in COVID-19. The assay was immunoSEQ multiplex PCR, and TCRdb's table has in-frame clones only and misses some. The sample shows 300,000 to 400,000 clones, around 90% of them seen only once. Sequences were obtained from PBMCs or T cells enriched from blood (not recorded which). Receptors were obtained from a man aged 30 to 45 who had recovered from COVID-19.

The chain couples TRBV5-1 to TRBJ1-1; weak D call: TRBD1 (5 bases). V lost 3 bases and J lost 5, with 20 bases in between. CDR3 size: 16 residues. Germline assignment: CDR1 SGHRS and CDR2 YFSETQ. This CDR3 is CASSSIVDRGNTEAFF. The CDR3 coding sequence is TGCGCCAGCAGCTCCATTGTGGATCGGGGGAATACTGAAGCTTTCTTT.

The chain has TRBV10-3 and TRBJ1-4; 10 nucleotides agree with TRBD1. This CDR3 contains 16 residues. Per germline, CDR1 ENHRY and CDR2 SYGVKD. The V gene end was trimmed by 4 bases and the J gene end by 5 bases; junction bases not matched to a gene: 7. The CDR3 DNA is TGTGCCATCAGTGGGCCCCTGGGACAGGGGAATGAAAAACTGTTTTTT. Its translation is CAISGPLGQGNEKLFF.

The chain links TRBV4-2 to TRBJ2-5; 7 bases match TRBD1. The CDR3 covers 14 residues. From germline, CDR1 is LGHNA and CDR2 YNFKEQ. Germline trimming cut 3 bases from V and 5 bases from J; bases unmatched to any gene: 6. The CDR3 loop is CASSQRDRDETQYF. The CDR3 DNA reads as TGTGCCAGCAGCCAGAGAGACAGGGACGAGACCCAGTACTTC.

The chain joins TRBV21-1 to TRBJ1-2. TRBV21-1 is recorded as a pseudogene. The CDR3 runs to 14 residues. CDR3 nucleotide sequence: TGTGCCAGCGGACGGACGGACTCTAACTATGGCTACACCTTC. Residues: CASGRTDSNYGYTF.

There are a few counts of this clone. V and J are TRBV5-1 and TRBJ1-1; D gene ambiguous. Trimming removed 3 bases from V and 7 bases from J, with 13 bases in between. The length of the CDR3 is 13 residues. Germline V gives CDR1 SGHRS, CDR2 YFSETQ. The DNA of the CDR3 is TGCGCCAGCAGCTCGGACGGGATTTTTGAAGCTTTCTTT. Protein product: CASSSDGIFEAFF.

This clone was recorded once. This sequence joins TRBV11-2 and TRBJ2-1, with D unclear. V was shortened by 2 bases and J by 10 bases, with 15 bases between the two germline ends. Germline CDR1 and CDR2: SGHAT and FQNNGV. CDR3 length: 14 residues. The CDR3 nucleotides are TGTGCCAGCAGCTTATCCCTACCTAGGCCGGAGCAGTTCTTC. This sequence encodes CASSLSLPRPEQFF. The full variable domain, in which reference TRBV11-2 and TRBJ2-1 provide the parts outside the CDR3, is EAGVAQSPRYKIIEKRQSVAFWCNPISGHATLYWYQQILGQGPKLLIQFQNNGVVDDSQLPKDRFSAERLKGVDSTLKIQPAKLEDSAVYLCASSLSLPRPEQFFGPGTRLTVL.

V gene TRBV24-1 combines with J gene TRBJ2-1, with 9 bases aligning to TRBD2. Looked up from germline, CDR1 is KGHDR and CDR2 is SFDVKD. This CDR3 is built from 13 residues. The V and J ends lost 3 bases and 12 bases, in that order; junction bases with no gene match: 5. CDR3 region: CATSDLAGSRQFF. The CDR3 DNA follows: TGTGCCACCAGTGATCTAGCGGGATCAAGGCAGTTCTTC.

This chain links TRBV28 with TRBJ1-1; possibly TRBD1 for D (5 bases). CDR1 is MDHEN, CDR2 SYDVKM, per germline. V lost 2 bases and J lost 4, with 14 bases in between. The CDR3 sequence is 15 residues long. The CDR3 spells CASSLGFQGGTEAFF. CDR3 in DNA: TGTGCCAGCAGTTTAGGGTTCCAGGGCGGCACTGAAGCTTTCTTT. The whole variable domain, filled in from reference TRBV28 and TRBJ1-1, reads DVKVTQSSRYLVKRTGEKVFLECVQDMDHENMFWYRQDPGLGLRLIYFSYDVKMKEKGDIPEGYSVSREKKERFSLILESASTNQTSMYLCASSLGFQGGTEAFFGQGTRLTVV.

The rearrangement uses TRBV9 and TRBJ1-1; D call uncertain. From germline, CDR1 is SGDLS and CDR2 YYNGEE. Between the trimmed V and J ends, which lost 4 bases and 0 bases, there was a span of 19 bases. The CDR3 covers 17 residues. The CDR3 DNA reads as TGTGCCAGCAGCCATCACCGGGAGAGAAATATGAACACTGAAGCTTTCTTT. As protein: CASSHHRERNMNTEAFF.

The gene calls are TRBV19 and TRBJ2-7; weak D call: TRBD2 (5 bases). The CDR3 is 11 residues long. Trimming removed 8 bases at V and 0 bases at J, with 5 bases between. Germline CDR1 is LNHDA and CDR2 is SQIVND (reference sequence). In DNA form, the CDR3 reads TGTGCCAGTGGGAGCTCCTACGAGCAGTACTTC. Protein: CASGSSYEQYF. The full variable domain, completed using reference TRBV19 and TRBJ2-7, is DGGITQSPKYLFRKEGQNVTLSCEQNLNHDAMYWYRQDPGQGLRLIYYSQIVNDFQKGDIAEGYSVSREKKESFPLTVTSAQKNPTAFYLCASGSSYEQYFGPGTRLTVT.